Presented here are 5 T cell receptor beta chains from one specimen sequenced in a study of cytomegalovirus exposure and HLA in healthy donors. In the PCR, 60 Vbeta and 13 Jbeta primers were used. The data were produced by immunoSEQ multiplex PCR, yet TCRdb's version contains in-frame clones alone and is incomplete. The table has some 150,000 clones, around 72% seen once; the top ten hold 4.2%. The specimen sequenced was PBMCs. The receptors here all came from a man aged 45-65 years in good health and CMV-seropositive.

The chain has TRBV19 and TRBJ1-2; 7 nucleotides match TRBD1. Germline V gene sequence: CDR1 LNHDA, CDR2 SQIVND (reference sequence). Unmatched junction bases numbered 10, after V lost 6 bases and J lost 3 bases. The CDR3 contains 15 residues. The chain's CDR3 is CASRMTGRSDYGYTF. CDR3 nucleotide sequence: TGTGCCAGTAGGATGACAGGGAGATCGGACTATGGCTACACCTTC. Variable domain in full (rest from reference TRBV19 and TRBJ1-2): DGGITQSPKYLFRKEGQNVTLSCEQNLNHDAMYWYRQDPGQGLRLIYYSQIVNDFQKGDIAEGYSVSREKKESFPLTVTSAQKNPTAFYLCASRMTGRSDYGYTFGSGTRLTVV.

The chain recombines TRBV14 with TRBJ1-5; 7 nucleotides align to TRBD1. The germline V gene has CDR1 SGHDN and CDR2 FVKESK. The J segment lost 4 bases and the V segment lost 2 bases, leaving 8 bases of the junction unmatched. There are 16 residues in the CDR3. The CDR3 nucleotides read TGTGCCAGCAGCCAACCAGGGGGGCTCTGGAATCAGCCCCAGCATTTT. Protein product: CASSQPGGLWNQPQHF.

The V call is TRBV2, the J call TRBJ1-2, with a possible D match to TRBD1 (6 bases). This CDR3 is 14 amino acids long. Trimming stripped 10 bases from V and 4 bases from J, with 19 bases between. Germline CDR1 reads SNHLY; CDR2 reads FYNNEI. CDR3 loop: CATWDTQGFYGYTF. The CDR3, as DNA: TGTGCCACCTGGGATACTCAGGGGTTCTATGGCTACACCTTC.

V usage is TRBV4-1 and J usage is TRBJ2-7; maybe TRBD2 (6 bases). V lost 1 base and J 0 bases, leaving 10 bases between the germline ends. This CDR3 has 15 amino acids. Germline CDR1 reads MGHRA; CDR2 reads YSYEKL. CDR3 nucleotides: TGCGCCAGCAGCCAAGGGGGAGGATACTCCTACGAGCAGTACTTC. Translated: CASSQGGGYSYEQYF.

This clone was detected only a few times. The chain recombines TRBV5-6 with TRBJ1-1; the D gene is possibly TRBD1 (5 bases). The length of the CDR3 is 14 residues. The V end was cut by 6 bases, the J end by 1 base, with 13 bases between. In germline, CDR1 is SGHDT, CDR2 YYEEEE. Here the CDR3 reads CASTWGGRNTEAFF. Here the CDR3 DNA reads TGTGCCAGCACCTGGGGGGGTAGGAACACTGAAGCTTTCTTT.